The entry below gives a single T cell receptor beta chain sequence along with its context. In its sample, this clonotype was seen a few times. There is no known antigen for this receptor. The record has no base qualities; no much larger clone is one base away. The sample belongs to a study of blood T cells in healthy people across ages (dated by TCRdb to the mid-2010s). Regarding the research as a whole: In model experiments, template switching captured about one uniquely barcoded TCR beta cDNA molecule for every two T cells. Age-related changes in TCR beta repertoire diversity were measured in the study by deep sequencing normalized with unique cDNA molecular identifiers. Donors were grouped into four age groups: young (average about 15 years), middle-aged (39), aged (approximately 67) and long-lived (over 80). Donors of different ages were randomly distributed across sequencing lanes to avoid experimental bias. For two donors (one aged 18 to 30 and one aged 80 or older), the study analyzed two additional independent replicas of 1 million unique cDNA reads from the same blood draw. What the research found in general, with its limitations: Compared with the aged group, more naive CD4+ T cells, fewer expanded clones and increased TCR diversity were shown by the long-lived group, suggesting age selection. Since profiling was done on bulk unsorted PBMCs, naive and antigen-experienced compartments could not be conclusively compared. As age increased, observed TCR beta diversity per million T cells dropped in a roughly linear way, and a significant reduction was already evident by age 40. Because the CMV infection status of the donors was unknown, age-related changes in expanded clonotypes may potentially have been confounded. Estimates of total diversity from one million sequenced T cells were regarded as lower bounds and underestimates. The percentage of naive T cells measured by flow cytometry correlated strongly with observed TCR beta diversity.

As encoded in the germline V gene (reference sequence), CDR1 is DFQATT while CDR2 is SNEGSKA. The CDR3, cysteine through phenylalanine, is 15 amino acids long. The sequence is cut down to CDR3 DNA, 45 bases in frame from base 1. At the junction V is shortened by 6 bases and J by 4 bases; bases outside the gene matches: 11. Donors were 30 to 45 systemically healthy Caucasian individuals from Russia aged roughly 6 to 95 years. Each donor gave about 9.7 milliliters of peripheral blood, drawn into EDTA-treated Vacutainer tubes. PBMCs were isolated by Ficoll-Paque density-gradient centrifugation, with at least 6 million obtained per sample. Trizol reagent was used to extract total RNA from the PBMCs, yielding at least 6 micrograms per sample. For every donor, an aliquot of PBMCs went through flow cytometry to measure the percentages of naive CD45RAhigh/CD27high T cells. Libraries were made using 5' RACE. Instrument used: Illumina HiSeq 2500. A second roughly 6 to 11 cycle PCR used a sample-barcoded 5' primer and a J-beta primer mix. A template-switch 5' adaptor carrying 12 random nucleotides introduced a unique molecular identifier onto each TCR beta cDNA molecule. Each sample yielded at least 2.5 million CDR3-containing paired-end reads. The Mint cDNA synthesis kit, primed by a TRBC-specific oligonucleotide, was used to synthesize first-strand cDNA from all RNA. After uracil-DNA glycosylase treatment, a first 18-cycle PCR used universal primers M1SS and BC2_uni_R on all cDNA. The authors' analysis ran thus. Normalization of each sample was performed by random selection of 1 million high-quality reads, each carrying a distinct molecular identifier. Instead of being binned into consensus sequences, reads that shared molecular identifiers were thrown out. MiTCR, with a Q25 quality threshold and the strictest error-elimination algorithm, was used for CDR3 identification, clonotype clustering and error correction. A nonparametric unseen species model with Euler transformation was used to estimate lower-bound total TCR beta diversity. Starting from the raw public reads, TCRdb applied fastp trimming at Q25, assembled clones with MiXCR and retained in-frame beta chains. Each CDR3 protein appears once, grouped with its most common genes and DNA. These V and J calls rely on TCRdb rather than the paper's analysis. Counted in this sample were around 1,500,000 distinct CDR3 sequences; approximately 42% of them appeared once. Of the sample, roughly 8.2% falls within the top ten clones.

Material: blood. This TCR was sampled from a woman younger than 30 in good health. The chain couples TRBV20-1 to TRBJ2-1; TRBD2 aligns with 8 central bases. The CDR3 protein: CSAPDLGREYNEQFF. The DNA is TGCAGTGCCCCAGACCTCGGGAGGGAATACAATGAGCAGTTCTTC.